A single count supports the clone carrying this TCR beta chain. Germline values: CDR1 SGHTA, CDR2 FQGTGA. V shed 0 bases and J shed 6 bases, with 7 bases lying between them. CDR3 length equals 13 residues. The sample is drawn from a study of ipilimumab plus nivolumab after autologous stem cell transplantation. Study-level information: Median doses per patient: four to six ipilimumab, 8 or 9 nivolumab. Myeloma patients were high-risk transplant-naive or relapsed within 3 years of first autologous transplant.

This table comes from immunoSEQ multiplex PCR, and its TCRdb copy is limited to in-frame clones, with some not included. The repertoire holds 4,500 to 6,000 clones, with about two thirds as singletons. Source: PBMCs, taken in a trial of ipilimumab plus nivolumab as post-transplant consolidation. The rearrangement uses TRBV7-3 and TRBJ2-3; D is uncertain. The TCR was taken from a male donor with multiple myeloma. This CDR3 is CASSLTLGDTQYF. Here the CDR3 DNA reads TGTGCCAGCAGCTTAACGTTGGGCGATACGCAGTATTTT.